Reported below is one T cell receptor (beta chain). Its antigen is still unknown. Sample treatment: approximately 9-day PBMC culture with coronavirus spike peptide pools or control peptides (ViraFEST assay). Trimming took off 2 bases at V and 5 bases at J, with 9 bases between the two ends. CDR3 length: 14 amino acids. Germline CDR1 is MGHRA and CDR2 is YSYEKL. These data are taken from a study of vaccination and CD4 T cells after COVID-19. Turning to the study itself: Post-COVID specimens were obtained a median about 97 days after diagnosis (range 35 to 161). The control cultures got either a CEFX pool, an HIV-1 Nef pool, or no peptide at all.

Sequence data for DNA of cultured CD4+ T cells were generated by the Oncomine TCR Beta short-read assay. The template was genomic DNA from cultured CD4+ T cells. TCRdb re-called the PCR reads through MiXCR, storing one row per CDR3 protein. The table includes some 3,900 distinct CDR3 sequences, 40% to 55% detected once. This receptor was taken from a human donor who had recovered from COVID-19. The chain combines TRBV4-1 with TRBJ1-4; D unclear. Sample: CD4+ T cells from blood, cultured in vitro. The CDR3 DNA follows: TGCGCCAGCAGCCAATTAACGAGGAATGAAAAACTGTTTTTT. It translates to CASSQLTRNEKLFF.